A single TCR beta chain is shown here with its context. Its antigen is unidentified. Donors likely had unrecorded immune exposures despite being nominally healthy when sampled. Germline V lookup: CDR1 SGHRS, CDR2 YFSETQ. The junction had 7 bases not matched to a gene; V was cut back by 1 base and J by 6 bases. The CDR3 extends over 16 amino acids. The sample originates from a study of cytomegalovirus exposure and HLA in healthy donors. General study results and limits: TCR association rates varied by HLA locus in a later analysis, with DRB1 highest and HLA-C lowest. A link between a missense DCLRE1C variant and TCR beta V- and J-gene trimming emerged from a later analysis.

A multiplex PCR was run with 60 Vbeta primers and 13 Jbeta primers. TCRdb keeps only in-frame clones here, not all; method: immunoSEQ multiplex PCR. Among 130,000 or so clones, more than 60% were seen once, and the ten largest hold 1.5% to 2%. The TCR sequence derives from a female donor in good health and CMV-seronegative. Sequences were obtained from PBMCs. The chain recombines TRBV5-1 with TRBJ2-2, with 9 bases identical to TRBD1. The CDR3 spells CASSLLETGGAGELFF. The CDR3 nucleotides read TGCGCCAGCAGCTTGCTTGAGACAGGGGGAGCCGGGGAGCTGTTTTTT.